Listed here are 14 T cell receptor beta chains from one sample, sequenced in a study of blood T cell repertoires in COVID-19 (dated by TCRdb to about 2020). Preparation of the library involved the immunoSEQ multiplex PCR assay. TCRdb provides this immuneACCESS table in a form limited to in-frame rearrangements. Some clones are lacking; in checked studies, under half of them reflect an unresolved V gene, and why the rest are absent is not known. The sample yields roughly 100,000 clones; 70% to 80% were counted once. The top ten hold 7.5% to 10% of the sample. Sequenced: peripheral blood. These receptors were taken from a man in his sixties with active or convalescent COVID-19.

V is TRBV10-3 and J is TRBJ1-1; D perhaps matches TRBD1 (6 bases). The germline V gene has CDR1 ENHRY and CDR2 SYGVKD. This CDR3 region has 15 residues. The V and J ends lost 8 bases and 0 bases respectively, with 16 bases between them. The CDR3 DNA reads TGTGCCATCGGACAGCAACAGGGTATGAACACTGAAGCTTTCTTT. Its protein is CAIGQQQGMNTEAFF.

In this sample, this clone turned up a few times. This rearrangement joins TRBV11-2 to TRBJ2-1, with 10 bases matching TRBD2. The CDR3 consists of 16 residues. Looked up from germline, CDR1 is SGHAT and CDR2 is FQNNGV. Losses at the gene ends were 4 bases for V and 7 bases for J; bases not matched to a gene: 10. The CDR3 loop is CASSWSGRGASNEQFF. The CDR3 coding sequence is TGTGCCAGCAGCTGGAGCGGGAGGGGTGCTAGTAATGAGCAGTTCTTC.

The V call is TRBV6-6, the J call TRBJ2-3, with 8 positions matching TRBD1. The CDR3 is 16 amino acids. With 2 bases clipped from V and 3 bases from J, the junction kept 7 bases outside the gene matches. CDR1 is MNHNY, CDR2 SVGAGI, per germline (reference sequence). The CDR3 bases are TGTGCCAGCAGTTACCCGGGACAGGTCGGGACAGATACGCAGTATTTT. It is translated as CASSYPGQVGTDTQYF.

The chain has TRBV5-1 and TRBJ2-1; 10 nucleotides line up with TRBD2. The CDR3 spans 17 residues. J gave up 8 bases and V 4 bases, and 15 bases lay outside the gene matches. The germline gives CDR1 SGHRS, CDR2 YFSETQ. The CDR3 is CASSQKVTSGNKDEQFF. In DNA form, the CDR3 reads TGCGCCAGCAGCCAGAAGGTAACTAGCGGGAACAAAGATGAGCAGTTCTTC.

The chain is built from TRBV5-6 and TRBJ1-1, with 8 bases that match TRBD1. V lost 4 bases, J lost 1 base, and 6 bases stayed unmatched. The germline V gene encodes CDR1 SGHDT and CDR2 YYEEEE. The CDR3 contains 15 residues. CDR3 protein: CASSLRGLSNTEAFF. DNA of the CDR3: TGTGCCAGCAGCCTCAGGGGGCTCTCGAACACTGAAGCTTTCTTT. The complete variable domain, with remaining parts taken from reference TRBV5-6 and TRBJ1-1, reads DAGVTQSPTHLIKTRGQQVTLRCSPKSGHDTVSWYQQALGQGPQFIFQYYEEEERQRGNFPDRFSGHQFPNYSSELNVNALLLGDSALYLCASSLRGLSNTEAFFGQGTRLTVV.

The rearrangement links TRBV2 to TRBJ2-1, with TRBD1 matching 8 bases. The germline gives CDR1 SNHLY, CDR2 FYNNEI. V trimming: 6 bases; J trimming: 15 bases; junction bases outside the gene matches: 10. CDR3 length: 12 residues. CDR3 bases: TGTGCCAGCAGCGGACAGGGAATGGTGCTGTTCTTC. Encoded protein: CASSGQGMVLFF.

The chain carries TRBV28 and TRBJ1-1, with TRBD1 identical over 8 bases. CDR3 length equals 14 residues. The ends lost 6 bases at V and 3 bases at J; junction bases unmatched: 6. The V gene's germline CDR1 is MDHEN and CDR2 SYDVKM. In nucleotides, the CDR3 is TGTGCCAGCAGACCCTTACAGGGGGACACTGAAGCTTTCTTT. This translates into CASRPLQGDTEAFF.

The V and J genes are TRBV18 and TRBJ1-2; no clear D. Trimming stripped 2 bases from V and 8 bases from J, with 18 bases between. This CDR3 has 15 amino acids. Per germline, CDR1 KGHSH and CDR2 LQKENI. In DNA form, the CDR3 reads TGTGCCAGCTCACCAGAGTCAGGAGGGTATGACGGCTACACCTTC. Its protein is CASSPESGGYDGYTF.

J is TRBJ2-1 and V is TRBV19; tentatively, D is TRBD2 (6 bases). CDR1 LNHDA and CDR2 SQIVND come from the germline V gene (reference sequence). This CDR3 has 16 amino acids. Deletions cut 3 bases from V and 4 bases from J, with 16 bases between. The CDR3 coding sequence is TGTGCCAGTAGTATTGGGCAGACTAGGGTATACAATGAGCAGTTCTTC. Protein sequence: CASSIGQTRVYNEQFF.

The chain recombines TRBV7-9 with TRBJ2-1; TRBD2 aligns across 11 bases. Trimming at V came to 3 bases and at J to 5 bases, leaving 9 bases not matched to a gene. Germline values: CDR1 SEHNR, CDR2 FQNEAQ (reference sequence). CDR3 length equals 17 residues. CDR3 residues: CASSFPFSGRADNEQFF. The CDR3, as DNA: TGTGCCAGCAGCTTTCCCTTTAGCGGGAGGGCCGACAATGAGCAGTTCTTC.

The chain couples TRBV7-9 to TRBJ2-2; TRBD1 matches at 7 bases. This CDR3 has 15 residues. Trimming at V came to 5 bases and at J to 8 bases, leaving 11 bases not matched to a gene. CDR1 and CDR2 (germline): SEHNR, FQNEAQ (reference sequence). The CDR3 DNA sequence: TGTGCCAGCAGCCCCGACAGGGTGGCTAATGGGGAGCTGTTTTTT. This sequence encodes CASSPDRVANGELFF.

The chain carries TRBV5-1 and TRBJ2-3; 7 bases agree with TRBD2. The CDR3 length is 14 residues. The germline V gene has CDR1 SGHRS and CDR2 YFSETQ. Trimming removed 7 bases from V and 3 bases from J; junction bases left unmatched: 8. The CDR3 region has the DNA TGCGCCAGCGGGGGACTACGAAGAACAGATACGCAGTATTTT. Amino acids: CASGGLRRTDTQYF.

The chain combines TRBV19 with TRBJ1-3; no firm D call. V lost 7 bases to trimming and J lost 8 bases, with 15 bases between them. Germline V lookup: CDR1 LNHDA, CDR2 SQIVND (reference sequence). The CDR3 has 13 residues. For the CDR3, the DNA is TGTGCCAGTAAAAGCCCGAACGGAGACACCATATATTTT. Its translation: CASKSPNGDTIYF. The full variable domain, in which reference TRBV19 and TRBJ1-3 provide the parts outside the CDR3, is DGGITQSPKYLFRKEGQNVTLSCEQNLNHDAMYWYRQDPGQGLRLIYYSQIVNDFQKGDIAEGYSVSREKKESFPLTVTSAQKNPTAFYLCASKSPNGDTIYFGEGSWLTVV.

The chain combines TRBV3-1 (or the pseudogene TRBV3-2) with TRBJ2-1; 13 nucleotides match TRBD2. In germline, CDR1 is LGHDT, CDR2 YNNKEL (reference sequence). Trimming removed 0 bases from V and 12 bases from J; junction bases left unmatched: 11. The CDR3 contains 17 residues. In DNA form, the CDR3 reads TGTGCCAGCAGCCAAGATGGTTTAACTAGCGGGAGGGCCAGGCAGTTCTTC. Protein: CASSQDGLTSGRARQFF.